This TCR beta chain comes out of a study of blood T cells in healthy people across ages. The CDR3 is 16 amino acids. The germline V and J ends were trimmed by 1 base and 3 bases, with 16 bases remaining between them. Germline CDR1 and CDR2: MNHEY and SMNVEV (reference sequence). The authors ran a second PCR of roughly 6 to 11 cycles using a sample-barcoded 5' primer and a J-beta primer mix. TCRdb independently ran MiXCR on the 5' RACE reads; one entry per CDR3 protein. This sample has about 1.8 million distinct CDR3 sequences, with 49% found just once. The source of this sequence is a woman aged 35 to 49 in good health. The chain uses TRBV27 and TRBJ2-7, with a tentative D call TRBD1 (6 bases). Sequenced material: blood. This CDR3 is CASSLLGHPKVYEQYF. CDR3 DNA sequence: TGTGCCAGCAGTTTATTGGGACACCCGAAAGTCTACGAGCAGTACTTC.